The 23 T cell receptor beta chains below were found in one sample sequenced in a study of molecular identifiers for immune sequencing clone quantification. TCRdb called the PCR reads again in MiXCR, with one record for every CDR3 protein. The sample has under 650,000 distinct CDR3 sequences; just under 20% are singletons. The sample was naive CD8+ T cells from blood, with Jurkat cell RNA spiked in. Specified subset: FACS-sorted CD8+CD4-CCR7+CD45RA+ naive T cells. The receptors originated from a human donor in good health. Some libraries in this study had Jurkat cell RNA spiked in.

This clonotype was observed many times. The J gene is TRBJ2-7, the V gene TRBV2; tentative D call: TRBD2 (5 bases). V was shortened by 6 bases and J by 0 bases, with 15 bases between the two germline ends. Germline V gene data show CDR1 as SNHLY and CDR2 as FYNNEI. The CDR3 runs 15 residues. The CDR3 nucleotides read TGTGCCAGCAGACTCGGACTCGGCCCCTCCTACGAGCAGTACTTC. Its translation is CASRLGLGPSYEQYF. Using reference TRBV2 and TRBJ2-7 for the parts outside the CDR3, the full variable domain is EPEVTQTPSHQVTQMGQEVILRCVPISNHLYFYWYRQILGQKVEFLVSFYNNEISEKSEIFDDQFSVERPDGSNFTLKIRSTKLEDSAMYFCASRLGLGPSYEQYFGPGTRLTVT.

This clonotype showed up many times. The chain uses TRBV12-3 or TRBV12-4 and TRBJ2-3; unclear D gene. The CDR3 has 14 residues. The germline V and J ends were trimmed by 4 bases and 0 bases, with 8 bases remaining between them. Written as DNA, the CDR3 is TGTGCCAGCAGTTGGAGTACTAGCACAGATACGCAGTATTTT. It is translated as CASSWSTSTDTQYF.

About this clonotype: This sequence may be a read error, since a much larger clone differs from it by one base. V gene TRBV7-9 combines with J gene TRBJ2-1; no definite D call. Trimming took off 8 bases at V and 0 bases at J, with 17 bases between the two ends. There are 16 residues in the CDR3. Looked up from germline, CDR1 is SEHNR and CDR2 is FQNEAQ (reference sequence). The CDR3 region is CASGPSFSSSYNEQFF. In DNA, the CDR3 is TGTGCCAGCGGCCCGAGTTTCTCGAGCTCCTACAATGAGCAGTTCTTC.

This clonotype was recorded many times. CDR3 protein: CASSLSLRLAGATDTQYF. In DNA, the CDR3 is TGTGCCAGCAGCTTATCGCTACGGCTAGCGGGGGCCACAGATACGCAGTATTTT. The V call is TRBV5-6, the J call TRBJ2-3; TRBD2 agrees at 10 bases. The V gene end was trimmed by 2 bases and the J gene end by 2 bases; junction bases not matched to a gene: 11. The CDR3 is 18 residues long. The germline CDR1 and CDR2 sequences are SGHDT and YYEEEE.

This clonotype was recorded many times. This rearrangement joins TRBV20-1 to TRBJ2-7; D remains ambiguous. Trimming stripped 6 bases from V and 7 bases from J, with 22 bases between. The CDR3 extends over 14 amino acids. Germline V gives CDR1 DFQATT, CDR2 SNEGSKA (reference sequence). Here the CDR3 DNA reads TGCAGTGCCGACTTTCTTGGAGTTGGTGGTGAGCAGTACTTC. This codes for CSADFLGVGGEQYF.

The table lists this clonotype with a few counts. This chain links TRBV25-1 with TRBJ1-5; 8 bases line up with TRBD1. The CDR3 has 14 residues. V was clipped by 3 bases and J by 5 bases; unmatched bases: 3. Germline assignment: CDR1 MGHDK and CDR2 SYGVNS. The CDR3 loop reads CASSDDRGDQPQHF. The CDR3 DNA reads TGTGCCAGCAGTGATGACAGGGGAGATCAGCCCCAGCATTTT. The entire variable domain, with the rest obtained from reference TRBV25-1 and TRBJ1-5, is as follows: EADIYQTPRYLVIGTGKKITLECSQTMGHDKMYWYQQDPGMELHLIHYSYGVNSTEKGDLSSESTVSRIRTEHFPLTLESARPSHTSQYLCASSDDRGDQPQHFGDGTRLSIL.

About this clonotype: This could be a read error, since a much larger clone is one nucleotide away. V usage is TRBV6-2 or TRBV6-3 and J usage is TRBJ2-1, with 7 bases fitting TRBD1. The CDR3 length is 14 residues. CDR1 MNHEY and CDR2 SVGEGT come from the germline V gene. In DNA, the CDR3 is TGTGCCAGCAGCTGGGACAGCTCCTACAATGAGCAGCTCTTC. This translates into CASSWDSSYNEQLF.

This clonotype was seen repeatedly, ten times or more. The rearrangement links TRBV6-6 to TRBJ2-7; 9 bases match TRBD2. CDR3 length: 14 residues. With 2 bases clipped from V and 6 bases from J, the junction kept 5 bases outside the gene matches. CDR1 is MNHNY and CDR2 is SVGAGI in the germline V gene (reference sequence). CDR3 protein: CASSYVGLAIEQYF. The CDR3 DNA is TGTGCCAGCAGTTACGTTGGACTAGCGATCGAGCAGTACTTC.

In its sample, this clonotype was seen many times. V gene TRBV4-2 combines with J gene TRBJ1-4; D call uncertain. Germline V gives CDR1 LGHNA, CDR2 YNFKEQ. The CDR3 is 16 residues long. V was pared by 4 bases and J by 8 bases, with 20 bases between. The CDR3 spells CASSPSSGRYREKLFF. In nucleotides, the CDR3 is TGTGCCAGCAGCCCATCGAGCGGCAGGTACCGGGAAAAACTGTTTTTT.

This clonotype came up many times. The CDR3 spells CASSYEGGRYYEQYF. In DNA form, the CDR3 reads TGTGCCAGCAGTTACGAGGGGGGCCGATACTACGAGCAGTACTTC. The chain has TRBV6-5 and TRBJ2-7; the D gene could be TRBD1 or TRBD2 (6 bases each). This CDR3 spans 15 amino acids. V was clipped by 2 bases and J by 3 bases, with 14 bases between them. From germline, CDR1 is MNHEY and CDR2 SVGAGI.

This clonotype was observed at least ten times. J is TRBJ2-1 and V is TRBV7-2, with D perhaps being TRBD1 or TRBD2 (6 bases each). In germline, CDR1 is SGHTA, CDR2 FQGNSA. The CDR3 runs 16 residues. V was clipped by 5 bases and J by 0 bases, with 14 bases between them. The CDR3 nucleotides are TGTGCCAGCAGCGTCACGGGGGCTTTCTCCTACAATGAGCAGTTCTTC. Protein sequence: CASSVTGAFSYNEQFF.

At least ten counts were recorded for this clonotype. The gene calls are TRBV28 and TRBJ2-7, with TRBD1 matching 8 bases. The CDR3 covers 13 residues. V was clipped by 4 bases and J by 5 bases; unmatched bases: 4. From germline, CDR1 is MDHEN and CDR2 SYDVKM. The CDR3 loop reads CASSYRGRNEQYF. In DNA form, the CDR3 reads TGTGCCAGCAGTTACAGGGGGAGGAACGAGCAGTACTTC.

This clonotype was recorded many times. The chain is built from TRBV14 and TRBJ2-7; D may be TRBD1 or TRBD2 (5 bases each). Germline CDR1 SGHDN, CDR2 FVKESK. CDR3 size: 14 residues. The V end was cut by 0 bases, the J end by 5 bases, with 11 bases between. Here the CDR3 reads CASSQDWGFDEQYF. The CDR3 coding sequence is TGTGCCAGCAGCCAAGATTGGGGGTTCGACGAGCAGTACTTC.

The chain links TRBV20-1 to TRBJ1-1; 9 bases line up with TRBD1. Germline loops: CDR1 DFQATT, CDR2 SNEGSKA (reference sequence). V shed 2 bases and J 6 bases; nucleotides not matched to a gene: 19. The CDR3 loop spans 18 amino acids. The DNA of the CDR3 is TGCAGTGCTAGACCTACAGGGGGCGCAGGGTCAGGTTTATCTGAAGCTTTCTTT. This codes for CSARPTGGAGSGLSEAFF.

There are a few counts of this clonotype. The gene calls are TRBV9 and TRBJ2-5, with 9 bases that match TRBD2. The germline CDR1 and CDR2 sequences are SGDLS and YYNGEE. The length of the CDR3 is 15 residues. V shed 7 bases, J shed 10 bases, and the junction held 17 bases outside the gene matches. CDR3 sequence reads: CASWSRLAEDSVQYF. The CDR3 DNA reads as TGTGCCAGCTGGAGTCGACTAGCGGAAGACTCGGTCCAGTACTTC.

About this clonotype itself: A much larger clonotype is one base distant, so this may be a read error. The J gene is TRBJ1-2, the V gene TRBV4-3, with a possible D match to TRBD1 (5 bases). The CDR3 spans 16 residues. Per the germline V gene, CDR1 is LGHNA and CDR2 is YSLEER. The CDR3 sequence is CASSQDRDRANYGCTF. CDR3 sequence (DNA): TGCGCCAGCAGCCAAGATCGAGACAGAGCTAACTATGGCTGCACCTTC.

This clonotype was counted ten times or more. This sequence joins TRBV2 and TRBJ2-7, with TRBD2 as a possible D gene (6 bases). The CDR3 extends over 14 amino acids. Trimming removed 8 bases from V and 0 bases from J, with 14 bases in between. Germline V CDR1 and CDR2: SNHLY, FYNNEI. DNA of the CDR3: TGTGCCAGCCGGTCGGGAGATAGCTCCTACGAGCAGTACTTC. Its protein product is CASRSGDSSYEQYF.

There are a few counts of this clonotype. This rearrangement joins TRBV10-2 to TRBJ1-2; 7 bases agree with TRBD1. V lost 0 bases and J lost 4; bases outside the gene matches: 5. The CDR3 extends over 15 amino acids. Germline V gene data show CDR1 as WSHSY and CDR2 as SAAADI. In nucleotides, the CDR3 is TGCGCCAGCAGTGAGTCGAAGGGACAGATCTATGGCTACACCTTC. Residues: CASSESKGQIYGYTF.

Notes on this clonotype: A clone one base away is much larger, so this may be a read error. This chain connects TRBV27 to TRBJ1-6; D ambiguous. Germline lookup yields CDR1 MNHEY and CDR2 SMNVEV (reference sequence). This CDR3 comprises 14 residues. With 4 bases removed from V and 9 bases from J, the gap between germline ends came to 13 bases. The CDR3: CASSSGLIGSPLHF. In nucleotides, the CDR3 is TGTGCCAGCAGTTCAGGTCTGATAGGTTCACCCCTCCACTTT.

With respect to this clonotype: Lacking the conserved final phenylalanine or tryptophan, this CDR3 likely reflects a read error. J is TRBJ2-3 and V is TRBV11-3, with TRBD2 as a possible D gene (6 bases). The V gene lost 8 bases and the J gene lost 0 bases, with 18 bases spanning the gap. Germline-derived CDR1 and CDR2 are SGHNT and YENEEA. The CDR3 sequence is 16 residues long. The CDR3, as DNA: TGTGCCAGCTCCCGAGGACTATTCACTAGCACAGATACGCAGTATTCT. Protein: CASSRGLFTSTDTQYS.

About this clonotype: A much larger clone differs from this one at a single base, so this may be a read error. Given the absence of the conserved phenylalanine or tryptophan at the CDR3 end, a read error is likely. The chain recombines TRBV4-3 with TRBJ1-2; D ambiguous. The CDR3 loop spans 14 amino acids. V gave up 0 bases and J gave up 1 base, with 6 bases separating them. Germline lookup yields CDR1 LGHNA and CDR2 YSLEER. DNA of the CDR3: TGCGCCAGCAGCCAAGAAGGAAGTAACTATGGCTACACCCTC. Translated, it gives CASSQEGSNYGYTL.

Points on this clonotype: This may stem from a read error, because a much larger clone lies one nucleotide away. The gene calls are TRBV11-2 and TRBJ2-7, with TRBD2 matching over 9 bases. Per the germline V gene, CDR1 is SGHAT and CDR2 is FQNNGV. There are 15 residues in the CDR3. CDR3 in amino acids: CASSGQRGAFGEQHF. The CDR3 DNA follows: TGTGCCAGCAGCGGACAGCGGGGGGCTTTTGGCGAGCAGCACTTC.

This clonotype was seen just once. Possible read error: a much larger clone is one base away. The genes are TRBV29-1 and TRBJ2-1, with no clear D. CDR3 length equals 13 residues. CDR1 is SQVTM, CDR2 ANQGSEA, per germline. The DNA for the CDR3 is TGCAGCGTTGATTTAATGGATAGCAATGGGCAGTTCTTC. Its protein is CSVDLMDSNGQFF.